The clone carrying this T cell receptor beta chain turned up a few times. Its antigen is currently unknown. The data are from a study of T-cell memory formation after mild COVID-19. About the study: The two donors had largely donor-specific TCR clusters. General study findings and limits: The SARS-CoV-2 specificity of second-wave clones reaching peak at day 37 remained unverified. Contracting CD4+ clones were located mainly in CM and EM, and CD8+ clones in EMRA. Some SARS-CoV-2-responding clones were already detected in memory before infection.

V shed 6 bases and J 6 bases; nucleotides not matched to a gene: 10. This CDR3 region has 14 residues. TCRdb re-derived calls from the 5' RACE reads in MiXCR, one entry per CDR3 protein. The sample includes some 330,000 distinct CDR3 sequences, under 25% of them seen just once. The clonotype originates from an adult woman who had mild COVID-19 (a few samples of this study predate the infection). Cell type and time point are not known. The sequenced sample was PBMCs or a T cell subset sorted from them (not recorded which). This chain uses TRBV12-3 or TRBV12-4 with TRBJ1-1; 7 bases are shared with TRBD1. CDR3 region: CASSSRQGSSEAFF. Here the CDR3 DNA reads TGTGCCAGCAGCTCCCGACAGGGATCCTCTGAAGCTTTCTTT.